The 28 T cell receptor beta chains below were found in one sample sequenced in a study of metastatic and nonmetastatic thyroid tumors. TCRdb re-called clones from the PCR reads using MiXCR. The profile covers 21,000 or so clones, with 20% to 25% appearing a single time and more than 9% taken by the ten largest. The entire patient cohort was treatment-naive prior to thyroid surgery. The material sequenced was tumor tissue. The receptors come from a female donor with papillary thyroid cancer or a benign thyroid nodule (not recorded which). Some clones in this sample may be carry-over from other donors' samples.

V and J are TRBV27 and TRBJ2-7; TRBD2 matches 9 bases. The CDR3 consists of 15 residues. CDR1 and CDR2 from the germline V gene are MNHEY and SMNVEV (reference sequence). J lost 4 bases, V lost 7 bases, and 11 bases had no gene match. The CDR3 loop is CASKQSGTSPYEQYF. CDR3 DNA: TGTGCCAGCAAACAATCCGGGACTAGCCCTTACGAGCAGTACTTC.

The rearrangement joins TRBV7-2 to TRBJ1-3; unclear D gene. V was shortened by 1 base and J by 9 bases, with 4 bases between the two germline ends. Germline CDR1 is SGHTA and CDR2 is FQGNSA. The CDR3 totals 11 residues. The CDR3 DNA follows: TGTGCCAGCAGCTTAGACAGCACCATATATTTT. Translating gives CASSLDSTIYF.

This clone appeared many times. The CDR3 nucleotides read TGTGCCAGCAGCGCTGGGACTAGCGGGAGGGAACAGCAGTTCTTC. This gives the protein CASSAGTSGREQQFF. The V and J genes are TRBV5-8 and TRBJ2-1, with TRBD2 matching over 16 bases. This CDR3 comprises 15 residues. With 4 bases clipped from V and 11 bases from J, the junction kept 6 bases outside the gene matches. Germline V gives CDR1 SGHTS, CDR2 YDEGEE.

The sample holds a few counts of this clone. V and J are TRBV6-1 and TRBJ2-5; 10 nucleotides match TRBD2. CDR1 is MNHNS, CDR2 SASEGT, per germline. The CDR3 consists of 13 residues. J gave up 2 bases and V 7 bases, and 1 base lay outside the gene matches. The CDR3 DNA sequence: TGTGCCAGCATGGGACTAGCGCAAGAGACCCAGTACTTC. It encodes CASMGLAQETQYF.

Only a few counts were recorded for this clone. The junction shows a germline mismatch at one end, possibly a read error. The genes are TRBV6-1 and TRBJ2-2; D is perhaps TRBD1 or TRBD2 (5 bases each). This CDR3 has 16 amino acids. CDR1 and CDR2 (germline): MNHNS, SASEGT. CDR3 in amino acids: CASRGTRGGYTGDLFF. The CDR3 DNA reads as TGTGCCAGCCGTGGCACCCGGGGCGGCTACACCGGGGATCTGTTTTTT.

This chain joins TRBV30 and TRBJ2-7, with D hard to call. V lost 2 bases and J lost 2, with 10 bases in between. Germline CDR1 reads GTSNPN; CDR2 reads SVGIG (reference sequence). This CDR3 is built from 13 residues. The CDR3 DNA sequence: TGTGCCTGGAGTTCGGTCGGTACCTACGAGCAGTACTTC. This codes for CAWSSVGTYEQYF.

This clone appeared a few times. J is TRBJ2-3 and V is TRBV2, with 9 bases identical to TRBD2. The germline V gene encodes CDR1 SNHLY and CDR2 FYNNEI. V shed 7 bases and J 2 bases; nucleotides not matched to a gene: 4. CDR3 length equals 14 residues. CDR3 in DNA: TGTGCCAGCATGGAGCGGGAGGACACAGATACGCAGTATTTT. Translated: CASMEREDTDTQYF.

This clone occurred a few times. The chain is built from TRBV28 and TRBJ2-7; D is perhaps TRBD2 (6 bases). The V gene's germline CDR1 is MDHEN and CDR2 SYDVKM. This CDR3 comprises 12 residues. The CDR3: CASRQGGTSLVV. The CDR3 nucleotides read TGTGCCAGCAGACAAGGCGGGACTTCCTTAGTAGTC.

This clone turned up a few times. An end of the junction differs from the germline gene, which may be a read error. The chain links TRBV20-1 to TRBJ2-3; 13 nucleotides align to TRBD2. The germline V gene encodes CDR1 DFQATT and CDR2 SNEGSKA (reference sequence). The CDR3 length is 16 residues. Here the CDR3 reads CSAPPRTSGSTNTQYF. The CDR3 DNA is TGCAGTGCCCCCCCGCGGACTAGCGGGAGCACAAATACGCAGTATTTT.

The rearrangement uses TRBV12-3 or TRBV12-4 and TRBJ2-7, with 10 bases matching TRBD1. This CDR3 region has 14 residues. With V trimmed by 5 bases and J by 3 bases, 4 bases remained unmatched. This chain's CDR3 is CASSQGTGDYEQYF. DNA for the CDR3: TGTGCCAGCAGTCAGGGGACAGGGGACTACGAGCAGTACTTC.

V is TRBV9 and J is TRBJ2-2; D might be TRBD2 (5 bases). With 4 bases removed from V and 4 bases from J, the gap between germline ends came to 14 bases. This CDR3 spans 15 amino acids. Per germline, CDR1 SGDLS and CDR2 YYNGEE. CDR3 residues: CASSRRGGLTGELFF. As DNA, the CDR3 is TGTGCCAGCAGCAGAAGAGGCGGGCTCACCGGGGAGCTGTTTTTT.

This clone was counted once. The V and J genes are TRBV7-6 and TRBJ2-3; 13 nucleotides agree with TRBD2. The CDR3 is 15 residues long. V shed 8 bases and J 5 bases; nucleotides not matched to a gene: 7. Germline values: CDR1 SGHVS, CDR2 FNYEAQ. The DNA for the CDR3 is TGTGCCAGCGGCGGACTAGCGGGAGTGGGAGATACGCAGTATTTT. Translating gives CASGGLAGVGDTQYF.

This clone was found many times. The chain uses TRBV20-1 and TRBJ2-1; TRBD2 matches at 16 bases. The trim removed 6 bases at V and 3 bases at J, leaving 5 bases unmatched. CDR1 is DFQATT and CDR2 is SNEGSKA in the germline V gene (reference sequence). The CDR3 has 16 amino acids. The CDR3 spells CSAGGTSGRDYNEQFF. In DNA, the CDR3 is TGCAGTGCGGGAGGGACTAGCGGGAGGGACTACAATGAGCAGTTCTTC.

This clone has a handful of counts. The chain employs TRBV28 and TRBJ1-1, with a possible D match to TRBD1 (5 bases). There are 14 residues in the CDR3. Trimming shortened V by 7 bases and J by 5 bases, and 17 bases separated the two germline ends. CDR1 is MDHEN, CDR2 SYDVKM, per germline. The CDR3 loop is CASTPNRPGTEAFF. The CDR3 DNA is TGTGCCAGCACCCCTAATCGACCAGGGACTGAAGCTTTCTTT.

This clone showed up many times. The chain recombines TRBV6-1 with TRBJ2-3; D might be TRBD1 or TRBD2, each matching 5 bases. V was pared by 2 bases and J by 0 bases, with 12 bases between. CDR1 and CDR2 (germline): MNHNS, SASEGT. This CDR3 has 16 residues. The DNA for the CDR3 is TGTGCCAGCAGTGAACTGGGGGTCACTAGCACAGATACGCAGTATTTT. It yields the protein CASSELGVTSTDTQYF.

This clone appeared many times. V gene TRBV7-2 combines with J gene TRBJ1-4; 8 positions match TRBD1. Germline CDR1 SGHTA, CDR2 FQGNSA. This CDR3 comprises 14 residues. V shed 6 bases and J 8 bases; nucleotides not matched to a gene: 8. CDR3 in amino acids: CASRPGQGREKLFF. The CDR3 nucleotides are TGTGCCAGCAGACCCGGACAGGGAAGGGAAAAACTGTTTTTT.

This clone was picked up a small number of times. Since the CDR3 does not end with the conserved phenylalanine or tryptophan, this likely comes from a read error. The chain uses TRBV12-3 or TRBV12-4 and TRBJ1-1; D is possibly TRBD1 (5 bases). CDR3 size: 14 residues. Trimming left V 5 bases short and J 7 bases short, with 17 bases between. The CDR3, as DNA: TGTGCCAGCAGTCTCTTACGGGACTCGGGTGAAGCTTTCTCT. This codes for CASSLLRDSGEAFS.

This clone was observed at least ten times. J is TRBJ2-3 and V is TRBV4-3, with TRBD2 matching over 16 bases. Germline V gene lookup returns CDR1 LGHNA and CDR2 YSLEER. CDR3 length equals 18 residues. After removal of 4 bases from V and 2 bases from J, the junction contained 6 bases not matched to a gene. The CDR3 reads CASSPSGLAGGNTDTQYF. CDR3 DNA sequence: TGCGCCAGCAGCCCCTCGGGACTAGCGGGAGGGAACACAGATACGCAGTATTTT.

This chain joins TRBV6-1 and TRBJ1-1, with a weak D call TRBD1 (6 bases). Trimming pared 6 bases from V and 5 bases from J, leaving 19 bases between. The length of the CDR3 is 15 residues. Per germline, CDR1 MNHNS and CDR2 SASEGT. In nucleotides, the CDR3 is TGTGCCAGCAGCTTCAGGACCCGGAGGGGGACTGAAGCTTTCTTT. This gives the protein CASSFRTRRGTEAFF.

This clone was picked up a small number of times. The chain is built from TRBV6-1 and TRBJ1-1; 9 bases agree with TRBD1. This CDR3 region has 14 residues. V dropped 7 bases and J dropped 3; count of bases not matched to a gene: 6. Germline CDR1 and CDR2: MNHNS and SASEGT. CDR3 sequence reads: CASTGTGSDTEAFF. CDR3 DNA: TGTGCCAGCACCGGGACAGGGAGTGACACTGAAGCTTTCTTT.

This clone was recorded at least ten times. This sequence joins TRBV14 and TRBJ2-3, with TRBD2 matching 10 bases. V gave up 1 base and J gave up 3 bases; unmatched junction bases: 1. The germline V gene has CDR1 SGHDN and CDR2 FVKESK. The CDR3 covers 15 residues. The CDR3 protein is CASSQGGLATDTQYF. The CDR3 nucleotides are TGTGCCAGCAGCCAAGGGGGACTAGCGACAGATACGCAGTATTTT.

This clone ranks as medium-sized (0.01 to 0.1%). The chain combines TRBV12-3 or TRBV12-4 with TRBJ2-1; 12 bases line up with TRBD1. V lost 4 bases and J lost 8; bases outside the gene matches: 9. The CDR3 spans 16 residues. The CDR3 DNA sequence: TGTGCCAGCAGTTACCCCCAGGGACAGGGGGCCGATGAGCAGTTCTTC. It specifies CASSYPQGQGADEQFF.

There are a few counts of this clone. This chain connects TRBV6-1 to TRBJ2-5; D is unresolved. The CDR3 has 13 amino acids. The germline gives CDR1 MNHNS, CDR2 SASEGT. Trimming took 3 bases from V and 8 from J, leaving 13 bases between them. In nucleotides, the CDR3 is TGTGCCAGCAGTGAGGGCAAGAGTGGCACCCAGTACTTC. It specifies CASSEGKSGTQYF.

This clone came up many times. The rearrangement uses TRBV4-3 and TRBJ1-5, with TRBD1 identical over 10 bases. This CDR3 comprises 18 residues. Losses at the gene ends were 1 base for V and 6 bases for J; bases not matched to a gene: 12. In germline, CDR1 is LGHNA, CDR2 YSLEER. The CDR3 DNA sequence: TGCGCCAGCAGCCAAGCCCCAGCCGGGACAGGGGAATTTCAGCCCCAGCATTTT. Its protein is CASSQAPAGTGEFQPQHF.

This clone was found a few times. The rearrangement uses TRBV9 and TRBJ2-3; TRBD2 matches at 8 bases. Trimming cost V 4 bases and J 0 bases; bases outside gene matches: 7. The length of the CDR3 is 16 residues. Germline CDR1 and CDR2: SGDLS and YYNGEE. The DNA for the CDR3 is TGTGCCAGCAGCTCTTCCGGGACTAGTAGCACAGATACGCAGTATTTT. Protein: CASSSSGTSSTDTQYF.

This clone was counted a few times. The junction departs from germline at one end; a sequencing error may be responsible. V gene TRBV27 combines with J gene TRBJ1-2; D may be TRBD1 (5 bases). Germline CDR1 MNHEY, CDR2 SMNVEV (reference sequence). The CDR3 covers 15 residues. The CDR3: CASSSKTEYNYGYTF. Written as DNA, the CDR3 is TGTGCCAGCAGTTCGAAGACAGAATACAACTATGGCTACACATTC.

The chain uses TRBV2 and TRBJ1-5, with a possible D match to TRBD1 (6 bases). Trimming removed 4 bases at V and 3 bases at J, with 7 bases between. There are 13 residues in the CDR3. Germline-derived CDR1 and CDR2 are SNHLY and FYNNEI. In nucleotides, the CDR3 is TGTGCCAGCAGTGGACAGGTCAATCAGCCCCAGCATTTT. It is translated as CASSGQVNQPQHF.

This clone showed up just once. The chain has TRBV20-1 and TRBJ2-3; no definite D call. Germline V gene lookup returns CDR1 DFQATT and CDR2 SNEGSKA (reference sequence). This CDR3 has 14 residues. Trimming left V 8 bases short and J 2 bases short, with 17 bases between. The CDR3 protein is CSTKFGLNTDTQYF. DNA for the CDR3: TGCAGTACTAAATTCGGGCTGAACACAGATACGCAGTATTTT.